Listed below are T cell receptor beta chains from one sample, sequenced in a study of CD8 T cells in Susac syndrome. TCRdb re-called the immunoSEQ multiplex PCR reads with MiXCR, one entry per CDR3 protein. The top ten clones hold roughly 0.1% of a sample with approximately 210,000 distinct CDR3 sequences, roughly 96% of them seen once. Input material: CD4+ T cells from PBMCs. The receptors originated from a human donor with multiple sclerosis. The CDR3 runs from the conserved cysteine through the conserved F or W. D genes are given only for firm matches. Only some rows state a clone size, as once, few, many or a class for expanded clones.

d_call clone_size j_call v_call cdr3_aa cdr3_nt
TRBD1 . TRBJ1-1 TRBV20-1 CSARAPGGRTEAFF TGCAGTGCTAGGGCCCCAGGGGGCAGGACTGAAGCTTTCTTT
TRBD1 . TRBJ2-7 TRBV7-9 CASSSGDRGLLPSYEQYF TGTGCCAGCAGCTCGGGGGACAGGGGGCTACTCCCTTCCTACGAGCAGTACTTC
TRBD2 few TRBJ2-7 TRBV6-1 CASRKSGRVSYEQYF TGTGCCAGCAGGAAGAGCGGGAGGGTCTCCTACGAGCAGTACTTC
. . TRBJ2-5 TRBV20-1 CSASDRKGLQTQYF TGCAGTGCTTCGGACAGAAAGGGGTTGCAGACCCAGTACTTC
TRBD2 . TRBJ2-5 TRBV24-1 CATSDRRGGQETQYF TGTGCCACCAGTGACCGCCGCGGGGGGCAAGAGACCCAGTACTTC
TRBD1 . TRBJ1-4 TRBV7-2 CASSPRNRGTNEKLFF TGTGCCAGCAGCCCTCGTAACAGGGGAACTAATGAAAAACTGTTTTTT
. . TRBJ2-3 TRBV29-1 CSVEQGMDTQYF TGCAGCGTTGAACAGGGTATGGATACGCAGTATTTT
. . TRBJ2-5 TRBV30 CAWSVPGIETQYF TGTGCCTGGAGTGTCCCCGGTATTGAGACCCAGTACTTC
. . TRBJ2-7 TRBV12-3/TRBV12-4 CASSLMPHSGYEQYF TGTGCCAGCAGTTTAATGCCCCACTCGGGCTACGAGCAGTACTTC
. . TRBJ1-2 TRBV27 CASSLSIPGTLGDYGYTF TGTGCCAGCAGTTTATCCATACCGGGGACCCTGGGAGACTATGGCTACACCTTC
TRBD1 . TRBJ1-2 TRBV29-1 CSVEGVRDRAYGYTF TGCAGCGTTGAAGGGGTACGGGACAGGGCCTATGGCTACACCTTC